This T cell receptor beta chain was retrieved from a study of regulatory T cells in long-lasting Graves disease. Details on this clonotype: Its antigen is not identified.

Time point specified: newly diagnosed GD, antithyroid drugs for less than 3 months. PBMC-extracted RNA yielded the TCR library. The patients included were those that came from an endocrinology department in Xi'an, China. Building of the TCR beta libraries involved iRepertoire HTBI primers and Arm-PCR of CDR3 regions. A single record per CDR3 protein comes from TCRdb applying MiXCR to the multiplex PCR reads. The sample lists 500,000 or so distinct CDR3 sequences, about 16% occurring once. Whole-study results and caveats: Relative to new patients (under 1,000), persistent patients exhibited greater sharing of public clonotypes (around 3,000).

The CDR3 has 13 amino acids. V dropped 6 bases and J dropped 10 bases, with 16 bases sitting between them. Germline V CDR1 and CDR2: KGHSH, LQKENI. These sequences were also reported in another study, on T cells in Graves' hyperthyroidism and ophthalmopathy. From that paper: Most thyroid clonotypes expanded above 0.001 were also detected in blood.

The specimen comprised peripheral blood mononuclear cells (PBMCs), sampled at new diagnosis, from a patient treated with antithyroid drugs. This clonotype was obtained from a middle-aged man with Graves disease. The chain uses TRBV18 and TRBJ1-5; D is possibly TRBD1 (5 bases). The CDR3 region has the DNA TGTGCCAGCTCCCACGGACGGGGGGAACCCCAGCATTTT. Its translation is CASSHGRGEPQHF.